This TCR beta chain was identified during a study of vaccination and CD4 T cells after COVID-19. The V gene's germline CDR1 is LNHNV and CDR2 YYDKDF (reference sequence). The CDR3 is 16 amino acids. The ends were cut back, 0 bases at V and 0 bases at J, with 11 bases in the middle. At the Johns Hopkins FTIC core, DNA taken from cultured CD4+ T cells was sequenced by way of the Oncomine TCR Beta short-read assay. The source of extracted genomic DNA was cultured CD4+ T cells. Each CDR3 protein is one row after TCRdb ran MiXCR on the PCR reads. There are about 6,800 distinct CDR3 sequences in the sample; roughly 37% occur only once, and approximately 31% lies in the top ten. Sample treatment: approximately 9-day PBMC culture with coronavirus spike peptide pools or control peptides (ViraFEST assay). CD4+ T lymphocytes from the unexposed donor were collected before the COVID-19 pandemic (2011-2018). Remarks on this clonotype: The antigen is unknown.

Sequences were obtained from CD4+ T cells from blood, cultured in vitro. The genes are TRBV15 and TRBJ1-1; D is uncertain. The source of this sequence is a human donor in good health. CDR3 sequence: CATSRDRQSMNTEAFF. Written as DNA, the CDR3 is TGTGCCACCAGCAGAGATCGGCAATCTATGAACACTGAAGCTTTCTTT.